These 8 T cell receptor beta chains came from one sample sequenced in a study of T cell changes during pregnancy in multiple sclerosis (dated by TCRdb to between 2017 and 2020). Preparation of the library involved the immunoSEQ multiplex PCR assay. TCRdb took over this immuneACCESS table, retaining in-frame rearrangements with V and J assigned. Such tables are incomplete; in checked studies, under half of the missing clones stem from an unresolved V gene, and the remainder is unexplained. Counted in this sample were fewer than 85,000 clones; about 94% of them appeared once. The ten largest account for approximately 1.8% of the sample. Here the sequenced sample was peripheral blood, taken in the first trimester of pregnancy. Source of these receptors: a female donor in good health, enrolled as a control in a pregnancy study.

This sequence joins TRBV15 and TRBJ1-5, with D perhaps matching TRBD1 (6 bases). The length of the CDR3 is 14 residues. Trimming shortened V by 0 bases and J by 7 bases, and 10 bases separated the two germline ends. The germline V gene has CDR1 LNHNV and CDR2 YYDKDF (reference sequence). The CDR3 loop is CATSRDRGGQPQHF. The CDR3 coding sequence is TGTGCCACCAGCAGAGATAGGGGGGGCCAGCCCCAGCATTTT.

The table lists this clone with a count of one. The V call is TRBV6-4, the J call TRBJ2-2; 8 nucleotides match TRBD2. Trimming at V came to 3 bases and at J to 6 bases, leaving 0 bases not matched to a gene. The CDR3 sequence is 13 residues long. Germline V CDR1 and CDR2: MRHNA, SNTAGT. CDR3 sequence: CASSEAGAGELFF. CDR3 in DNA: TGTGCCAGCAGTGAAGCGGGAGCCGGGGAGCTGTTTTTT.

This chain links TRBV2 with TRBJ1-4, with a weak D call TRBD1 (6 bases). The CDR3 spans 13 residues. The germline gives CDR1 SNHLY, CDR2 FYNNEI. Trimming left V 8 bases short and J 7 bases short, with 14 bases between. The DNA of the CDR3 is TGTGCCAGCGGGACAACCAGCAGTGAAAAACTGTTTTTT. This encodes CASGTTSSEKLFF.

This chain uses TRBV6-1 with TRBJ2-3; the match to TRBD2 covers 12 bases. V lost 4 bases, J lost 2 bases, and 4 bases stayed unmatched. Germline CDR1 is MNHNS and CDR2 is SASEGT. CDR3 size: 16 residues. CDR3 DNA: TGTGCCAGCAGTGTTGGACTAGCGGGACACACAGATACGCAGTATTTT. Encoded protein: CASSVGLAGHTDTQYF.

The DNA for the CDR3 is TGCGCCAGCAGATCAGCTGCGGGAGGGGGGGAGACCCAGTACTTC. Protein: CASRSAAGGGETQYF. This chain links TRBV4-1 with TRBJ2-5, with 9 bases aligning to TRBD2. CDR1 and CDR2 from the germline V gene are MGHRA and YSYEKL. Losses at the gene ends were 6 bases for V and 5 bases for J; bases not matched to a gene: 10. CDR3 length equals 15 residues.

The chain employs TRBV4-1 and TRBJ2-7, with 10 bases aligning to TRBD1. The CDR3 length is 16 residues. Germline CDR1 is MGHRA and CDR2 is YSYEKL. V lost 3 bases to trimming and J lost 3 bases; unmatched junction nucleotides: 8. As DNA, the CDR3 is TGCGCCAGCAGCCAGGGGGGACAGGGGATCCACTACGAGCAGTACTTC. It translates to CASSQGGQGIHYEQYF.

The chain uses TRBV27 and TRBJ2-7; 11 bases are a match to TRBD1. After removal of 6 bases from V and 6 bases from J, the junction contained 4 bases not matched to a gene. CDR1 is MNHEY, CDR2 SMNVEV, per germline (reference sequence). The length of the CDR3 is 13 residues. The CDR3 spells CASSTGTGGEQYF. In DNA form, the CDR3 reads TGTGCCAGCAGCACCGGGACAGGGGGCGAGCAGTACTTC.

The V call is TRBV30, the J call TRBJ1-1; possibly TRBD1 for D (5 bases). Germline V gene lookup returns CDR1 GTSNPN and CDR2 SVGIG (reference sequence). This CDR3 is 13 amino acids long. V was cut by 0 bases and J by 1 base, with 6 bases left in between. The CDR3 DNA is TGTGCCTGGAGTGTACAGGCGAACACTGAAGCTTTCTTT. Protein product: CAWSVQANTEAFF.